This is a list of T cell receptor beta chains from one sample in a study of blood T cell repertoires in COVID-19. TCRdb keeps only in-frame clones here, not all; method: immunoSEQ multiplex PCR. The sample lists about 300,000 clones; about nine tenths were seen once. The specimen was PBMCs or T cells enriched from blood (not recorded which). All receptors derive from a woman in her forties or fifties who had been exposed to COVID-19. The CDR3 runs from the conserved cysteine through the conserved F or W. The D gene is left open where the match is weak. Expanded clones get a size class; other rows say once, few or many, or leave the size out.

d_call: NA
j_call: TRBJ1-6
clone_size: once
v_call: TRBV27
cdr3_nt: TGTGCCAGCAAGGGAAGGGGCGCAAGTAATTCACCCCTCCACTTT
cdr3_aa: CASKGRGASNSPLHF

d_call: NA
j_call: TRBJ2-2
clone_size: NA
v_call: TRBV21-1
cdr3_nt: TGTGCCAGCAGCTCCCCTGGGACAGGGATTGAGCTGTTTTTT
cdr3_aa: CASSSPGTGIELFF

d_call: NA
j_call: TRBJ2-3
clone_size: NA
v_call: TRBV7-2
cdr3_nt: TGTGCCAGCAGCTTCCGCTCACACACAGATACGCAGTATTTT
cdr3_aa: CASSFRSHTDTQYF

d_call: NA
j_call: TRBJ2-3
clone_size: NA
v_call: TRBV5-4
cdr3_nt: TGTGCCAGCAGCCGCCCCCCCCTAGGCACAGATACGCAGTATTTT
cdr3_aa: CASSRPPLGTDTQYF

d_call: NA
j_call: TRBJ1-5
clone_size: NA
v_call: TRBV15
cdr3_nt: TGTGCCACCAGCAGAGGGGCGGGGAGTTCCGGCAATCAGCCCCAGCATTTT
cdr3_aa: CATSRGAGSSGNQPQHF

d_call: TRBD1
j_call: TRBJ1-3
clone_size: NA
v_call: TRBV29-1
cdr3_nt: TGCAGCGTGGCCGGGACAGGGAAGGGAAACACCATATATTTT
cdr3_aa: CSVAGTGKGNTIYF

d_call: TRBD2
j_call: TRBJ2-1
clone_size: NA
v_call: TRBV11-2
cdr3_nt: TGTGCCAGCGGATCGGGCGGGAGCTCCTACAATGAGCAGTTCTTC
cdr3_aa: CASGSGGSSYNEQFF

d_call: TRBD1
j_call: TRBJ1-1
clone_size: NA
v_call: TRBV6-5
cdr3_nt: TGTGCCAGCAGGCAGGGGGCCAGCACTGAAGCTTTCTTT
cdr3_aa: CASRQGASTEAFF

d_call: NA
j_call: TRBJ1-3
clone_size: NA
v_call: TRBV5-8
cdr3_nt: TGTGCCAGCAGCATTAGAGTGTCTGGAAACACCATATATTTT
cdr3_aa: CASSIRVSGNTIYF

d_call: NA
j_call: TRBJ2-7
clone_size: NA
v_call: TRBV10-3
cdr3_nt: TGTGCCATCGGAACAGGCAACTCCTACGAGCAGTACTTC
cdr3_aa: CAIGTGNSYEQYF

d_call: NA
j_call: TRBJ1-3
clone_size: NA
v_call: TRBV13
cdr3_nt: TGTGCCAGCAGCTCGGGGGGAACCATATATTTT
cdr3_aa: CASSSGGTIYF

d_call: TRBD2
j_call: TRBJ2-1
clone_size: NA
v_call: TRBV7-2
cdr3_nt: TGTGCCAGCAGCCCAGTGGGGGTAGCGGGGGGAAGTGAGCAGTTCTTC
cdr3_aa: CASSPVGVAGGSEQFF

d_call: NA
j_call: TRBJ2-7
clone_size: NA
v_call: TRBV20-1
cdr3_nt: TGCAGTGCTCGGAAGGGGTACGAGCAGTACTTC
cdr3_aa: CSARKGYEQYF

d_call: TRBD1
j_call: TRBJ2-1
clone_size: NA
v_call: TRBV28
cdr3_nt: TGTGCCAGCAGACAACAGGGGGCTTCTTACAATGAGCAGTTCTTC
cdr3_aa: CASRQQGASYNEQFF

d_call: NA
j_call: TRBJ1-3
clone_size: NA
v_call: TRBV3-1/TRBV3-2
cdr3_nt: TGTGCCAGCAGCCAAGTAGCGGGAAACACCATATATTTT
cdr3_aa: CASSQVAGNTIYF

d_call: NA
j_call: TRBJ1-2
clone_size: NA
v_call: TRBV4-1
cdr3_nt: TGCGCCAGCAGCCAAGATCTGCAGGGCTATGGCTACACCTTC
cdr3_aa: CASSQDLQGYGYTF

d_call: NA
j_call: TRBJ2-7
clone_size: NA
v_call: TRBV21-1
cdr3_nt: TGTGCCAGCAGCAGAACACCCTCTGACCGGGACAGGGAGGTCGAGCAGTACTTC
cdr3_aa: CASSRTPSDRDREVEQYF

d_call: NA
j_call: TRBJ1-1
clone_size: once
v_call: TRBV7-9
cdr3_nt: TGTGCCAGCAGCTTAAAACAGAACACTGAAGCTTTCTTT
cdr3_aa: CASSLKQNTEAFF

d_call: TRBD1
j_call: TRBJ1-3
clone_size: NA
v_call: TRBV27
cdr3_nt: TGTGCCAGCAGCTTGACAGGGGGCCGGGGAAACACCATATATTTT
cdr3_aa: CASSLTGGRGNTIYF

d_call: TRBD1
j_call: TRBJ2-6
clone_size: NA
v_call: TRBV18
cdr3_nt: TGTGCCAGCTGGGACAGGGGCCTGTCTGGGGCCAACGTCCTGACTTTC
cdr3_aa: CASWDRGLSGANVLTF

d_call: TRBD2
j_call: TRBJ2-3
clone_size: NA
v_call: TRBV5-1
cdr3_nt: TGCGCCAGCAGCTGGGCCGGGACTAGCATTTCGGATACGCAGTATTTT
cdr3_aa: CASSWAGTSISDTQYF

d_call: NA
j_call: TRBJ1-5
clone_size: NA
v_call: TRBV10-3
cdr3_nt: TGTGCCATCAGTGATGGGAGGGGAGATCAGCCCCAGCATTTT
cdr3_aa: CAISDGRGDQPQHF

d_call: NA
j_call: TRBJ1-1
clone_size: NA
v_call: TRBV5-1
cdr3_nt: TGCGCCAGCAGCTTGGAAGGGGTCATGAACACTGAAGCTTTCTTT
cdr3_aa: CASSLEGVMNTEAFF

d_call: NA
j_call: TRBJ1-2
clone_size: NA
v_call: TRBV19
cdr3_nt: TGTGCCAGTAATCAACTTACAGGGATTTCGGGTGGCTACACCTTC
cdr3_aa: CASNQLTGISGGYTF

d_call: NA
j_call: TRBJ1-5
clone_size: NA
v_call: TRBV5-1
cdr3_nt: TGCGCCAGCAGCAAAGACCCGGGTGGCAATCAGCCCCAGCATTTT
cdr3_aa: CASSKDPGGNQPQHF

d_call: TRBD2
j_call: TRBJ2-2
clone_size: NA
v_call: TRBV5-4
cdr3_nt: TGTGCCAGCAGCTCGGGACTAGCGGGGGGCCGAACGACCGGGGAGCTGTTTTTT
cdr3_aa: CASSSGLAGGRTTGELFF

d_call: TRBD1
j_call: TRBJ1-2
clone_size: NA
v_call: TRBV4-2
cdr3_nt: TGTGCCAGCAGCCAAAACAGGGGCGGTTTCGGCGGCTACACCTTC
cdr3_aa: CASSQNRGGFGGYTF

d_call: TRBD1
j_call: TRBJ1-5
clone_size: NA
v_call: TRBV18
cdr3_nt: TGTGCCAGCTCACCATCAGGACAGGGTGGTAATCAGCCCCAGCATTTT
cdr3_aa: CASSPSGQGGNQPQHF

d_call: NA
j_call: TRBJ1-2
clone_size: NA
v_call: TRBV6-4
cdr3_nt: TGTGCCAGCAGTGACTCGGGCAGAAACTATGGCTACACCTTC
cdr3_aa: CASSDSGRNYGYTF

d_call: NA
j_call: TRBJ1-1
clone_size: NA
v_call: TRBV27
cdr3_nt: TGTGCCAGCAGTTTTCGCGGAGGGGAGGGAGCTTTCTTT
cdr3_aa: CASSFRGGEGAFF

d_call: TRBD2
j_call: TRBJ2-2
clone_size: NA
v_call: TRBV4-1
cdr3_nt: TGCGCCAGCAGCCAAGACCCCGTTCTAGCGGGGGCCGGGGAGCTGTTTTTT
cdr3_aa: CASSQDPVLAGAGELFF

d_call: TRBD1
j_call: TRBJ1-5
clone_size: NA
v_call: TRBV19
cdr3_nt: TGTGCCAGTAGGCCGGGACAGACTTTCTCTCAGCCCCAGCATTTT
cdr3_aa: CASRPGQTFSQPQHF

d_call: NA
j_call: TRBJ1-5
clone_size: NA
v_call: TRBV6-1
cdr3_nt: TGTGCCAGCAGTGATTGGGTGGGCGTTCAGCCCCAGCATTTT
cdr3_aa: CASSDWVGVQPQHF

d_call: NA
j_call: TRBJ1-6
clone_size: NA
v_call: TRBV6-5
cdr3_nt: TGTGCCAGCAGTTACTCGATTCTGGAGTATAATTCACCCCTCCACTTT
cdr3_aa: CASSYSILEYNSPLHF

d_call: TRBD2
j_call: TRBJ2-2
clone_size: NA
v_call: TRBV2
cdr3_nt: TGTGCCAGCCACCTTCGAGCGGGGGGGCCCGGGGAGCTGTTTTTT
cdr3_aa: CASHLRAGGPGELFF

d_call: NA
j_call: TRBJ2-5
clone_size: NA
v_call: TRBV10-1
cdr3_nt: TGCGCCACCACAAATCCACAACAGGGCCTTCGTGGACAAGAGACCCAGTACTTC
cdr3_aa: CATTNPQQGLRGQETQYF

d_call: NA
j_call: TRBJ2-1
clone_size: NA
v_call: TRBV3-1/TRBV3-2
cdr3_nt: TGTGCCAGCAGCCAAGTTTCGGGTAGGGGTGAGCAGTTCTTC
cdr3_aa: CASSQVSGRGEQFF

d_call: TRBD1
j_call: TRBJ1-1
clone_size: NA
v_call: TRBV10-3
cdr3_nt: TGTGCCATCAGTGAGTACGGGACAGGGAACACTGAAGCTTTCTTT
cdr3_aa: CAISEYGTGNTEAFF

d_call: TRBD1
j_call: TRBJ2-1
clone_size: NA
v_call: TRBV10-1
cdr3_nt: TGCGCCAGTACAGGGGGTCCCTCCTACAATGAGCAGTTCTTC
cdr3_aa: CASTGGPSYNEQFF

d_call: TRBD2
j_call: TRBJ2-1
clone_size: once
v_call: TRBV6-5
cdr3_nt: TGTGCCAGCAGTACCGGGACTAGTCATTCTAATGAGCAGTTCTTC
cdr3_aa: CASSTGTSHSNEQFF

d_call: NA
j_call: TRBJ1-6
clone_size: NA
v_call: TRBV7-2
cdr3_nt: TGTGCCACTCCGAGCGGGGGGGCAAATAATTCACCCCTCCACTTT
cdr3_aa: CATPSGGANNSPLHF

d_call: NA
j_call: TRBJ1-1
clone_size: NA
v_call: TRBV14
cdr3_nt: TGTGCCAGCAGCCAAGGTTGGGGACAAATGAACACTGAAGCTTTCTTT
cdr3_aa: CASSQGWGQMNTEAFF